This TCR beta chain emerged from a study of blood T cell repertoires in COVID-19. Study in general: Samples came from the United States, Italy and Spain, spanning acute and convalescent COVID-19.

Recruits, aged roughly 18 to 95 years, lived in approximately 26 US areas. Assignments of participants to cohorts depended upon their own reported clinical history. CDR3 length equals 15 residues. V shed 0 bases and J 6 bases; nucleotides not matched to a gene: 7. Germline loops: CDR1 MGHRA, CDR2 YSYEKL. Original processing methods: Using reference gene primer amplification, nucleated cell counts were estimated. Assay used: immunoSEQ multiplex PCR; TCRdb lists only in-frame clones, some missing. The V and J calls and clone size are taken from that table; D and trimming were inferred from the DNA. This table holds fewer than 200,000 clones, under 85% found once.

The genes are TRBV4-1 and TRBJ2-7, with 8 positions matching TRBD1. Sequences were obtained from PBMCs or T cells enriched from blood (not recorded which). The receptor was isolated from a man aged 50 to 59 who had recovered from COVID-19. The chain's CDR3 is CASSQDGGRGLEQYF. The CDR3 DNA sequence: TGCGCCAGCAGCCAAGATGGAGGCAGGGGGCTCGAGCAGTACTTC.